The clone carrying this T cell receptor (beta chain) was recorded a few times. The data were taken from a study of T-cell reconstitution after alpha-beta-depleted transplantation in children. During its preparation, the TCRbeta library received unique molecular identifiers. Each CDR3 protein gets one entry after TCRdb re-called the PCR reads with MiXCR. The data hold 450,000 to 500,000 distinct CDR3 sequences, with roughly an eighth observed a single time. CDR3 length: 13 residues. In germline, CDR1 is MNHNY, CDR2 SVGAGI (reference sequence). V dropped 10 bases and J dropped 0 bases, with 10 bases sitting between them.

This specimen consisted of PBMCs from the stem cell graft donor, obtained from the stem cell graft. The receptor's source is a human donor who donated a stem cell graft to a child with combined immunodeficiency. V and J are TRBV6-6 and TRBJ2-4; D perhaps matches TRBD2 (5 bases). CDR3 sequence: CATTGVAKNIQYF. The CDR3 nucleotides are TGTGCCACCACCGGGGTAGCCAAAAACATTCAGTACTTC.